These 14 T cell receptor beta chains were all obtained from the same sample, sequenced in a study of blood T cell repertoires in COVID-19. TCRdb's table, derived via immunoSEQ multiplex PCR, lists solely in-frame clones and lacks some. The sample has hundreds of thousands of clones, approximately 84% seen once. The sample consisted of peripheral blood. The receptors here all came from a woman aged 25 to 39 who had recovered from COVID-19.

This chain joins TRBV5-6 and TRBJ2-2; 15 bases fit TRBD2. This CDR3 has 18 residues. Germline V CDR1 and CDR2: SGHDT, YYEEEE. The trim removed 5 bases at V and 4 bases at J, leaving 9 bases unmatched. Written as DNA, the CDR3 is TGTGCCAGCAGGAAACGGACTAGCGGGAGGGGAAGCACCGGGGAGCTGTTTTTT. Translation: CASRKRTSGRGSTGELFF.

This chain links TRBV27 with TRBJ2-2; possibly TRBD1 for D (6 bases). Germline assignment: CDR1 MNHEY and CDR2 SMNVEV (reference sequence). CDR3 length equals 15 residues. Trimming removed 3 bases at V and 5 bases at J, with 13 bases between. The CDR3 loop reads CASSFTGMGTGELFF. The CDR3 DNA is TGTGCCAGCAGTTTTACAGGGATGGGAACCGGGGAGCTGTTTTTT.

The chain uses TRBV11-3 and TRBJ2-3; 11 bases map to TRBD2. CDR3 length: 15 residues. V shed 2 bases and J 5 bases; nucleotides not matched to a gene: 3. Germline V gives CDR1 SGHNT, CDR2 YENEEA. The CDR3 sequence is CASSLLAGGRDTQYF. CDR3 nucleotide sequence: TGTGCCAGCAGCTTACTAGCGGGAGGAAGAGATACGCAGTATTTT.

This clone was counted only a few times. This chain joins TRBV11-2 and TRBJ2-7; possible D gene TRBD1, 5 bases. V lost 5 bases and J lost 6, with 11 bases in between. Germline CDR1 is SGHAT and CDR2 is FQNNGV. The CDR3 runs 12 residues. In DNA form, the CDR3 reads TGTGCCAGCAGCCACCAGGGCCTCGAGCAGTACTTC. Protein sequence: CASSHQGLEQYF.

This clone was detected once. The chain combines TRBV7-3 with TRBJ2-1, with D tentatively TRBD1 (5 bases). Germline V gene lookup returns CDR1 SGHTA and CDR2 FQGTGA. Trimming shortened V by 5 bases and J by 4 bases, and 9 bases separated the two germline ends. CDR3 length equals 13 residues. CDR3: CASSVRQYNEQFF. CDR3 nucleotides: TGTGCCAGCAGCGTAAGACAGTACAATGAGCAGTTCTTC. Looking up the rest from reference TRBV7-3 and TRBJ2-1 gives the full variable domain: GAGVSQTPSNKVTEKGKYVELRCDPISGHTALYWYRQSLGQGPEFLIYFQGTGAADDSGLPNDRFFAVRPEGSVSTLKIQRTERGDSAVYLCASSVRQYNEQFFGPGTRLTVL.

The rearrangement uses TRBV12-3 or TRBV12-4 and TRBJ2-3; perhaps TRBD1 as D (5 bases). V lost 5 bases to trimming and J lost 4 bases, with 10 bases between them. CDR3 length: 13 amino acids. The CDR3, as DNA: TGTGCCAGCAGTATACAGGTCGCAGATACGCAGTATTTT. Protein product: CASSIQVADTQYF.

This chain joins TRBV18 and TRBJ2-2; the match to TRBD2 covers 8 bases. Germline lookup yields CDR1 KGHSH and CDR2 LQKENI. The CDR3 contains 16 residues. Unmatched junction bases numbered 3, after V lost 2 bases and J lost 1 base. DNA of the CDR3: TGTGCCAGCTCACCAGCACTAGCGGAGAACACCGGGGAGCTGTTTTTT. The encoded protein is CASSPALAENTGELFF.

The rearrangement uses TRBV5-4 and TRBJ2-7; 9 nucleotides match TRBD2. Trimming at V came to 0 bases and at J to 4 bases, leaving 5 bases not matched to a gene. The V gene's germline CDR1 is SGHNT and CDR2 YYREEE (reference sequence). The CDR3 consists of 15 residues. The CDR3 DNA follows: TGTGCCAGCAGCTTGGGGGGACTAGCAGATTACGAGCAGTACTTC. It codes for CASSLGGLADYEQYF.

This chain connects TRBV7-8 to TRBJ2-1; possible D gene TRBD2, 7 bases. Germline V gene sequence: CDR1 SGHVS, CDR2 FQNEAQ. Trimming stripped 2 bases from V and 7 bases from J, with 15 bases between. The CDR3 extends over 15 amino acids. The CDR3 DNA reads TGTGCCAGCAGCTTATCGGGGGGCGGTGGGAATGAGCAGTTCTTC. Amino acids: CASSLSGGGGNEQFF.

The J gene is TRBJ1-3, the V gene TRBV21-1. TRBV21-1 is reported as a pseudogene. CDR3 length: 16 residues. CDR3 amino acids: CASSKDSESSGNTIYF. The CDR3 DNA is TGTGCCAGCAGCAAAGACTCTGAGTCCTCTGGAAACACCATATATTTT.

In this sample, this clone turned up once. This chain connects TRBV3-1 (or the pseudogene TRBV3-2) to TRBJ1-1; no definite D call. The germline CDR1 and CDR2 sequences are LGHDT and YNNKEL (reference sequence). Trimming shortened V by 0 bases and J by 6 bases, and 8 bases separated the two germline ends. This CDR3 region has 13 residues. The CDR3 bases are TGTGCCAGCAGCCAAGACAGTAACGCTGAAGCTTTCTTT. It is translated as CASSQDSNAEAFF.

The CDR3 reads CASSIPQVPETQYF. The CDR3 region has the DNA TGTGCCAGCAGCATCCCCCAGGTTCCTGAGACCCAGTACTTC. The V and J genes are TRBV5-4 and TRBJ2-5; no firm D call. The CDR3 extends over 14 amino acids. CDR1 and CDR2 from the germline V gene are SGHNT and YYREEE (reference sequence). Between the trimmed V and J ends, which lost 4 bases and 5 bases, there was a span of 15 bases.

The rearrangement links TRBV19 to TRBJ2-1, with 14 positions matching TRBD2. Germline CDR1 LNHDA, CDR2 SQIVND (reference sequence). The CDR3 contains 17 residues. Losses at the gene ends were 1 base for V and 6 bases for J; bases not matched to a gene: 5. The CDR3 is CASSIVPGTSGSNEQFF. CDR3 DNA: TGTGCCAGTAGTATAGTCCCCGGGACTAGCGGGAGCAATGAGCAGTTCTTC.

This sequence joins TRBV30 and TRBJ1-6; D remains ambiguous. V was pared by 2 bases and J by 7 bases, with 15 bases between. The length of the CDR3 is 15 residues. Germline CDR1 is GTSNPN and CDR2 is SVGIG (reference sequence). CDR3 bases: TGTGCCTGGAGTTCCATAGGAGTACTAAATTCACCCCTCCACTTT. Its translation: CAWSSIGVLNSPLHF.